This T cell receptor (beta chain) was identified in a study of blood T cell repertoires in COVID-19. For the study at large: Spain, Italy and the United States supplied samples that represented acute and convalescent COVID-19. T cells, B-cell-depleted T cells, or PBMCs supplied cDNA or gDNA.

Original analysis: Reference gene primer amplification gave estimated nucleated cell counts. The method was immunoSEQ multiplex PCR; TCRdb's version includes in-frame clones alone and lacks a portion of them. V and J calls plus clone size are reproduced from that table; the DNA served to infer D and trimming. The top ten hold approximately 15% of the sample, which has over 85,000 clones, just under 90% seen once. The V gene end was trimmed by 5 bases and the J gene end by 7 bases; junction bases not matched to a gene: 16. The CDR3 contains 18 residues. CDR1 is SGHAT and CDR2 is FQNNGV in the germline V gene.

The chain links TRBV11-2 to TRBJ2-3, with TRBD2 matching over 12 bases. Sequencing was done on a sample of peripheral blood. The sequence derives from a human donor in a cohort sampled during active COVID-19. CDR3 amino acids: CASSGPGLAGRERNTQYF. DNA for the CDR3: TGTGCCAGCAGCGGACCGGGACTAGCGGGCAGAGAACGGAATACGCAGTATTTT.